The 9 T cell receptor beta chains reported below all come from one sample, sequenced in a study of T cell changes during pregnancy in multiple sclerosis. Some clones are missing from TCRdb's copy, which holds only in-frame ones; the method was immunoSEQ multiplex PCR. The sample contains roughly 72,000 clones, about 90% of which appear only once. Here the sequenced sample was peripheral blood, taken in the first trimester of pregnancy. Source of these receptors: a female donor in good health, enrolled as a control in a pregnancy study.

By sample fraction, this clone is medium-sized. The rearrangement uses TRBV19 and TRBJ1-5, with no clear D. This CDR3 spans 14 amino acids. With 3 bases removed from V and 4 bases from J, the gap between germline ends came to 10 bases. CDR1 LNHDA and CDR2 SQIVND come from the germline V gene (reference sequence). CDR3 nucleotides: TGTGCCAGTAGTATTGTCCCGGTTAATCAGCCCCAGCATTTT. It translates to CASSIVPVNQPQHF. Complete variable domain (other parts from reference TRBV19 and TRBJ1-5): DGGITQSPKYLFRKEGQNVTLSCEQNLNHDAMYWYRQDPGQGLRLIYYSQIVNDFQKGDIAEGYSVSREKKESFPLTVTSAQKNPTAFYLCASSIVPVNQPQHFGDGTRLSIL.

J is TRBJ1-1 and V is TRBV28, with 8 nucleotides matching TRBD1. Germline-derived CDR1 and CDR2 are MDHEN and SYDVKM. This CDR3 is built from 15 residues. V lost 6 bases to trimming and J lost 1 base; unmatched junction nucleotides: 7. The CDR3 loop reads CASRSLGQGNTEAFF. CDR3 nucleotides: TGTGCCAGCAGATCCCTAGGACAGGGGAACACTGAAGCTTTCTTT.

The chain is built from TRBV11-2 and TRBJ1-6; 9 bases align to TRBD1. The CDR3 runs to 13 residues. V lost 7 bases, J lost 10 bases, and 5 bases stayed unmatched. CDR1 and CDR2 from the germline V gene are SGHAT and FQNNGV. In nucleotides, the CDR3 is TGTGCCAGCATAGGGACAGGGAGGTCACCCCTCCACTTT. It specifies CASIGTGRSPLHF. Based on the CDR3 plus reference TRBV11-2 and TRBJ1-6, the full variable domain is EAGVAQSPRYKIIEKRQSVAFWCNPISGHATLYWYQQILGQGPKLLIQFQNNGVVDDSQLPKDRFSAERLKGVDSTLKIQPAKLEDSAVYLCASIGTGRSPLHFGNGTRLTVT.

The CDR3 region has the DNA TGTGCCAGTAGTTTCGCAGGGAACCAGCCCCAGCATTTT. It codes for CASSFAGNQPQHF. The rearrangement uses TRBV19 and TRBJ1-5; possibly TRBD1 for D (5 bases). V lost 5 bases and J lost 7, with 12 bases in between. The CDR3 extends over 13 amino acids. CDR1 is LNHDA, CDR2 SQIVND, per germline (reference sequence).

V and J are TRBV5-1 and TRBJ1-2; TRBD1 matches at 8 bases. The germline V gene encodes CDR1 SGHRS and CDR2 YFSETQ. With 4 bases clipped from V and 2 bases from J, the junction kept 7 bases outside the gene matches. There are 15 residues in the CDR3. The CDR3 region has the DNA TGCGCCAGCAGCGCGGACAGGGAGGGAAACTATGGCTACACCTTC. Translating gives CASSADREGNYGYTF.

As DNA, the CDR3 is TGTGCCAGCAGTGCAAGCTCAGGGGGCGTGGGAACTGAAGCTTTCTTT. It translates to CASSASSGGVGTEAFF. This rearrangement joins TRBV25-1 to TRBJ1-1; 8 bases map to TRBD1. Germline V gene lookup returns CDR1 MGHDK and CDR2 SYGVNS. J was trimmed by 5 bases and V by 4 bases; bases with no gene match: 12. The CDR3 totals 16 residues. Complete variable domain (other parts from reference TRBV25-1 and TRBJ1-1): EADIYQTPRYLVIGTGKKITLECSQTMGHDKMYWYQQDPGMELHLIHYSYGVNSTEKGDLSSESTVSRIRTEHFPLTLESARPSHTSQYLCASSASSGGVGTEAFFGQGTRLTVV.

The chain joins TRBV19 to TRBJ1-1, with 8 bases fitting TRBD1. Looked up from germline, CDR1 is LNHDA and CDR2 is SQIVND (reference sequence). This CDR3 comprises 16 residues. The J segment lost 6 bases and the V segment lost 4 bases, leaving 13 bases of the junction unmatched. The CDR3 is CASSTMNPTGGSEAFF. The CDR3, as DNA: TGTGCCAGTAGTACGATGAATCCTACAGGGGGGTCTGAAGCTTTCTTT. The full variable domain, with the rest looked up from reference TRBV19 and TRBJ1-1, is DGGITQSPKYLFRKEGQNVTLSCEQNLNHDAMYWYRQDPGQGLRLIYYSQIVNDFQKGDIAEGYSVSREKKESFPLTVTSAQKNPTAFYLCASSTMNPTGGSEAFFGQGTRLTVV.

The V and J genes are TRBV7-2 and TRBJ1-1; D is unresolved. The CDR3 totals 15 residues. Trimming stripped 0 bases from V and 0 bases from J, with 8 bases between. Germline assignment: CDR1 SGHTA and CDR2 FQGNSA. In DNA, the CDR3 is TGTGCCAGCAGCTTAGCCCATAACATGAACACTGAAGCTTTCTTT. Protein product: CASSLAHNMNTEAFF.

The J gene is TRBJ2-5, the V gene TRBV2; tentatively, D is TRBD1 (6 bases). Germline lookup yields CDR1 SNHLY and CDR2 FYNNEI. Trimming removed 4 bases from V and 8 bases from J, with 20 bases in between. The CDR3 spans 15 residues. In DNA, the CDR3 is TGTGCCAGCAGTGGGGGGTGGGGGACACTGGGAACCCAGTACTTC. It specifies CASSGGWGTLGTQYF.